These 15 T cell receptor beta chains came from one sample sequenced in a study of blood T cell repertoires in COVID-19. Sequencing was performed with immunoSEQ multiplex PCR; in TCRdb, only in-frame clones are kept and a portion is missing. The profile shows about 380,000 clones, approximately 90% of them singletons. Sequenced: PBMCs or T cells enriched from blood (not recorded which). Source of these receptors: a woman younger than 30 who had recovered from COVID-19.

V gene TRBV7-2 combines with J gene TRBJ2-1; 9 bases are a match to TRBD2. Germline assignment: CDR1 SGHTA and CDR2 FQGNSA. V dropped 5 bases and J dropped 2; count of bases not matched to a gene: 10. The CDR3 extends over 17 amino acids. The CDR3 DNA reads as TGTGCCAGCAGCGCATCAGAAGGCGGGGGGGCCTACAATGAGCAGTTCTTC. This gives the protein CASSASEGGGAYNEQFF.

J is TRBJ2-3 and V is TRBV5-4; no clear D gene. This CDR3 contains 13 residues. Germline V gene data show CDR1 as SGHNT and CDR2 as YYREEE (reference sequence). V was trimmed by 4 bases and J by 0 bases, leaving 6 bases between them. The chain's CDR3 is CASSTTSTDTQYF. CDR3 DNA: TGTGCCAGCAGCACCACTAGCACAGATACGCAGTATTTT. Full variable domain (remainder filled in from reference TRBV5-4 and TRBJ2-3): ETGVTQSPTHLIKTRGQQVTLRCSSQSGHNTVSWYQQALGQGPQFIFQYYREEENGRGNFPPRFSGLQFPNYSSELNVNALELDDSALYLCASSTTSTDTQYFGPGTRLTVL.

The rearrangement links TRBV6-1 to TRBJ2-7; no definite D call. Germline CDR1 reads MNHNS; CDR2 reads SASEGT. Deletions cut 1 base from V and 4 bases from J, with 8 bases between. This CDR3 contains 13 residues. CDR3 nucleotide sequence: TGTGCCAGCAGTGAAGGAGTAATTTACGAGCAGTACTTC. This encodes CASSEGVIYEQYF.

The genes are TRBV6-5 and TRBJ2-3; 7 nucleotides align to TRBD2. V lost 2 bases, J lost 1 base, and 3 bases stayed unmatched. The CDR3 is 15 amino acids. CDR1 and CDR2 from the germline V gene are MNHEY and SVGAGI. The CDR3: CASSYVSGRTDTQYF. For the CDR3, the DNA is TGTGCCAGCAGTTACGTTAGCGGGCGCACAGATACGCAGTATTTT.

J is TRBJ1-3 and V is TRBV23-1; D gene ambiguous. TRBV23-1 is flagged as an ORF with uncertain function. Trimming took 0 bases from V and 0 from J, leaving 12 bases between them. The CDR3 is 17 residues long. The CDR3 loop is CASSQSRQHYSGNTIYF. CDR3 DNA: TGCGCCAGCAGTCAATCAAGGCAGCACTACTCTGGAAACACCATATATTTT.

This sequence joins TRBV6-5 and TRBJ1-3; weak D call: TRBD1 (5 bases). The CDR3 runs 13 residues. CDR1 is MNHEY and CDR2 is SVGAGI in the germline V gene. Trimming took 6 bases from V and 3 from J, leaving 9 bases between them. Here the CDR3 DNA reads TGTGCCAGCAGGACAGCTTATGGAAACACCATATATTTT. Translation: CASRTAYGNTIYF.

This chain connects TRBV19 to TRBJ2-3; TRBD2 matches at 7 bases. CDR3 length: 15 residues. V shed 5 bases and J 3 bases; nucleotides not matched to a gene: 8. Germline CDR1 reads LNHDA; CDR2 reads SQIVND (reference sequence). The CDR3 region has the DNA TGTGCCAGTAGTCCGGGACTAACCTTAACAGATACGCAGTATTTT. Encoded protein: CASSPGLTLTDTQYF.

The rearrangement links TRBV28 to TRBJ2-7; the match to TRBD2 covers 13 bases. This CDR3 is 18 amino acids long. J was trimmed by 4 bases and V by 6 bases; bases with no gene match: 15. CDR1 and CDR2 (germline): MDHEN, SYDVKM. The chain's CDR3 is CASSQQVGLAGDLYEQYF. The CDR3 DNA sequence: TGTGCCAGCAGCCAACAAGTCGGACTAGCGGGGGACTTATACGAGCAGTACTTC.

The V and J genes are TRBV6-5 and TRBJ1-1; TRBD1 aligns across 7 bases. V shed 5 bases and J 6 bases; nucleotides not matched to a gene: 12. Germline CDR1 and CDR2: MNHEY and SVGAGI. The CDR3 covers 15 residues. The CDR3, as DNA: TGTGCCAGCAGTCGACAGGGAGAAGTTGGCGCTGAAGCTTTCTTT. It translates to CASSRQGEVGAEAFF.

The chain joins TRBV11-3 to TRBJ2-5, with 7 bases fitting TRBD1. Germline V gene data show CDR1 as SGHNT and CDR2 as YENEEA. With 1 base clipped from V and 2 bases from J, the junction kept 10 bases outside the gene matches. This CDR3 has 17 amino acids. In nucleotides, the CDR3 is TGTGCCAGCAGCTTAGGGTTAGGGGGCCAAACTCAAGAGACCCAGTACTTC. Protein sequence: CASSLGLGGQTQETQYF.

The rearrangement uses TRBV6-5 and TRBJ1-6; D uncertain. From germline, CDR1 is MNHEY and CDR2 SVGAGI. This CDR3 is built from 14 residues. V lost 0 bases and J 6 bases, leaving 6 bases between the germline ends. CDR3 in DNA: TGTGCCAGCAGTTACTCTAGTCCTAATTCACCCCTCCACTTT. It specifies CASSYSSPNSPLHF.

This clone came up once. The rearrangement uses TRBV7-2 and TRBJ2-5; 9 bases match TRBD2. The CDR3 is made up of 14 amino acids. From germline, CDR1 is SGHTA and CDR2 FQGNSA. Unmatched junction bases numbered 4, after V lost 3 bases and J lost 5 bases. The CDR3 here is CASSFRRGGETQYF. CDR3 DNA: TGTGCCAGCAGCTTCCGGCGGGGGGGGGAGACCCAGTACTTC.

The chain carries TRBV5-1 and TRBJ1-2; TRBD1 matches 9 bases. The CDR3 consists of 15 residues. CDR1 is SGHRS and CDR2 is YFSETQ in the germline V gene. Losses at the gene ends were 1 base for V and 6 bases for J; bases not matched to a gene: 7. The CDR3 spells CASSLRDRAKDGYTF. CDR3 in DNA: TGCGCCAGCAGCTTGAGGGACAGGGCTAAGGATGGCTACACCTTC.

The genes are TRBV5-6 and TRBJ2-7; weak D call: TRBD1 (5 bases). Looked up from germline, CDR1 is SGHDT and CDR2 is YYEEEE. The CDR3 sequence is 13 residues long. Trimming pared 5 bases from V and 2 bases from J, leaving 11 bases between. The CDR3 is CASSPQGPYEQYF. Here the CDR3 DNA reads TGTGCCAGCAGTCCCCAGGGCCCCTACGAGCAGTACTTC.

The chain recombines TRBV19 with TRBJ1-2; no definite D call. In germline, CDR1 is LNHDA, CDR2 SQIVND (reference sequence). Trimming took off 10 bases at V and 8 bases at J, with 20 bases between the two ends. This CDR3 has 13 amino acids. The CDR3 here is CATSWGGARGYTF. Written as DNA, the CDR3 is TGTGCCACCTCCTGGGGAGGAGCCCGGGGCTACACCTTC.